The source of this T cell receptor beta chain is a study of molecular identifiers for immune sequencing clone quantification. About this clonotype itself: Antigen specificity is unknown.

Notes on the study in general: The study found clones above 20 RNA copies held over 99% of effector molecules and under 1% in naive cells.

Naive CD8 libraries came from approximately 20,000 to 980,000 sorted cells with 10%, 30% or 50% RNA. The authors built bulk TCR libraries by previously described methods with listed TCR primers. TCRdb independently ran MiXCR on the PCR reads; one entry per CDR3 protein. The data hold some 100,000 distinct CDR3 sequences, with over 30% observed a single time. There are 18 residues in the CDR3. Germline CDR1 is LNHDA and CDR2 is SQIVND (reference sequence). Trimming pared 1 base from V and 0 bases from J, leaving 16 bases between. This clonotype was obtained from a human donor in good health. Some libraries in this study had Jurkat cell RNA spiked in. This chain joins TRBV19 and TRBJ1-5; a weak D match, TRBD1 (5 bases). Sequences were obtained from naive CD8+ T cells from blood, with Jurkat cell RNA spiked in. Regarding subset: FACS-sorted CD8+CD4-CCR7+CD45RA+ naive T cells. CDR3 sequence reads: CASSIVRLGPSSNQPQHF. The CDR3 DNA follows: TGTGCCAGTAGTATAGTAAGGCTGGGACCGAGTAGCAATCAGCCCCAGCATTTT.